Listed below are T cell receptor beta chains from one sample, sequenced in a study of T cells expressing NK-cell markers. TCRdb re-called the 5' RACE reads and catalogs CDR3 proteins one per entry, DNA excluded. Here the sample table reports about 160,000 distinct CDR3 sequences. Specimen: blood T cells: a sorted CD56 or NKG2C T cell subset, CD4+ or CD8+ T cells, or bulk PBMC T cells (not recorded which). All receptors derive from a woman aged 18 to 75 in good health. Both conserved end residues are part of each CDR3.

J,V,CDR3
TRBJ1-2,TRBV12-3/TRBV12-4,CASSTGQNYGYTF
TRBJ2-5,TRBV2,CASSGGIGETQYF
TRBJ2-1,TRBV5-1,CASSLKGRTGSYNEQFF
TRBJ2-5,TRBV15,CATSKPGTTKETQYF
TRBJ2-3,TRBV7-2,CASRLAGTSGSTDTQYF
TRBJ2-1,TRBV9,CASSDTGTSYNEQFF
TRBJ2-5,TRBV6-1,CASRPTRRGWGPTQYF
TRBJ2-7,TRBV21-1,CASAQEGQGAIGEQYF
TRBJ1-1,TRBV10-3,CAAMTPTGGGTEAFF
TRBJ2-3,TRBV5-6,CASSPIGGVTDTQYF
TRBJ2-6,TRBV30,CAWAHLGSGANVLTF
TRBJ2-7,TRBV20-1,CSARDNGGEQYF
TRBJ2-4,TRBV4-1,CASSQDRRRRAKNIQYF
TRBJ1-4,TRBV14,CASSQEGRWTNEKLFF
TRBJ2-5,TRBV12-3/TRBV12-4,CASSSSSRLAGVGETQYF
TRBJ2-5,TRBV11-1,CASAGGGAAAGETQYF
TRBJ2-7,TRBV9,CASSASGTSGLEQYF
TRBJ2-3,TRBV5-1,CASSLGLSGKMTTQYF
TRBJ2-1,TRBV4-1,CASRQDEGAGEQFF
TRBJ1-2,TRBV12-3/TRBV12-4,CASSLLGQGGYTF
TRBJ2-6,TRBV2,CASTLDRGPSSGANVLTF
TRBJ2-2,TRBV6-5,CASRDAGELFF
TRBJ2-2,TRBV7-3,CASSLFEGAGTGELFF
TRBJ2-5,TRBV9,CASSSRLNSGTGGRETQYF
TRBJ1-3,TRBV18,CASSPGPSGNTIYF
TRBJ2-7,TRBV30,CAWSAWGQGISYEQYF
TRBJ1-1,TRBV3-1,CASSQLGRFRAFF
TRBJ2-5,TRBV10-3,CAISAGETQYF
TRBJ2-1,TRBV6-1,CASGRAGGPNEQFF
TRBJ2-3,TRBV20-1,CSAVASGSTDTQYF
TRBJ1-6,TRBV6-5,CASSYGGTGTSPLHF
TRBJ2-7,TRBV20-1,CSAQTGTAKIRQYF
TRBJ2-5,TRBV28,CASSESGAQETQYF
TRBJ2-7,TRBV5-1,CASSLSLGREFYEQYF
TRBJ1-2,TRBV6-5,CASTTRRLGYTF
TRBJ2-5,TRBV30,CAWSSTSLETQYF
TRBJ2-5,TRBV28,CASSFSQGQETQYF
TRBJ2-1,TRBV7-8,CASSLGRASVNEQFF
TRBJ1-1,TRBV5-1,CASSLEGGVTEAFF
TRBJ2-2,TRBV6-2/TRBV6-3,CASSYSGTTGELFF
TRBJ1-2,TRBV2,CASSELTVPNYGYTF
TRBJ2-1,TRBV7-2,CASSLGTSRDEQFF